This T cell receptor (beta chain) was captured by sequencing in a study of T cells in Graves' hyperthyroidism and ophthalmopathy. RNA transcripts yielded amplified TCR beta CDR3 regions. TCR CDR3 regions were first amplified by RT-PCR with HTBI primers. Each CDR3 protein gets one entry after TCRdb re-called the multiplex PCR reads with MiXCR. The sample lists roughly 720,000 distinct CDR3 sequences, roughly 17% occurring once. Overall study results and limits: The majority of expanded thyroid clonotypes above 0.001 also appeared in blood.

In this sample, this clonotype turned up a few times. The antigen remains unidentified. Thyroid ultrasound and orbital computed tomography, with clinical symptoms and serum thyroxine and TRAb, informed diagnoses. Material: blood. The source of this sequence is a man aged 45-65 years with Graves' hyperthyroidism.

CDR3 sequence (DNA): TGCAGTGCTAGAGTCTTGGGGGCAGAGACCCAGTACTTC. Translating gives CSARVLGAETQYF. The rearrangement uses TRBV20-1 and TRBJ2-5; maybe TRBD1 (6 bases). Germline V gives CDR1 DFQATT, CDR2 SNEGSKA (reference sequence). The V and J ends lost 1 base and 4 bases respectively, with 10 bases between them. The CDR3 contains 13 residues.